This T cell receptor (beta chain) was profiled in a study of OX40 agonist ivuxolimab in advanced cancers. On the study more broadly: Aged about 20 to 80 with a mean of about 63 years, they were 82.7% male. The study's findings and limits: Undetermined was the antigen specificity of the expanded peripheral T cells.

Details on this clone: Its antigen is not known.

Any history of autoimmune disease or systemic immunosuppression disqualified patients. Sequencing used immunoSEQ multiplex PCR; TCRdb keeps in-frame clones, though not all of them. The data hold tens of thousands of clones, with around 91% observed a single time. The sequenced sample was CD4+ or CD8+ T cells sorted from blood, obtained in a trial of the OX40 agonist ivuxolimab. This TCR derives from an adult with an advanced solid tumor such as melanoma, head and neck, liver or kidney cancer.

CDR3 residues: CASSLSTDQSYEQYV. CDR3 in DNA: TGTGCCAGCAGTTTATCCACGGATCAATCCTACGAGCAGTACGTC. This sequence joins TRBV28 and TRBJ2-7; no firm D call. The CDR3 contains 15 residues. Germline V gene lookup returns CDR1 MDHEN and CDR2 SYDVKM. V lost 1 base, J lost 1 base, and 11 bases lay in between.